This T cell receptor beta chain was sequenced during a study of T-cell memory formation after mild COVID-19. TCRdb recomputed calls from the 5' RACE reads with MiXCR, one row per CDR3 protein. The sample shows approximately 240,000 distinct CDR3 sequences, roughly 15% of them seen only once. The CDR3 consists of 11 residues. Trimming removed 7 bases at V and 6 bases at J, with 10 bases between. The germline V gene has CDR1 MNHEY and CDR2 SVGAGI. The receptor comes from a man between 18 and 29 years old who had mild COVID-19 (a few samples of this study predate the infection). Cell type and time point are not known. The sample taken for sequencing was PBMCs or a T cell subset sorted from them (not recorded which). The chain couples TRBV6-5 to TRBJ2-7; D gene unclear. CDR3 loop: CASTEGREQYF. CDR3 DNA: TGTGCCAGCACGGAAGGGCGCGAGCAGTACTTC.